Reported below is one T cell receptor (beta chain). The entry originates in a study of control samples from healthy donors and cancer patients. Trimming took 2 bases from V and 0 from J, leaving 4 bases between them. Looked up from germline, CDR1 is SGHTA and CDR2 is FQGTGA. CDR3 length: 13 amino acids. Profiling relied on immunoSEQ multiplex PCR, and the TCRdb table lists in-frame clones only, not all of them. The repertoire holds approximately 130,000 clones, with about 87% as singletons. The sample was blood. This TCR was recovered from a man between 60 and 75 years old in good health. The chain recombines TRBV7-3 with TRBJ1-2, with unresolved D. Here the CDR3 DNA reads TGTGCCAGCAGCTTAGGGCCTAACTATGGCTACACCTTC. This translates into CASSLGPNYGYTF.